Following are 29 T cell receptor beta chains from one sample sequenced in a study of neurological immune-mediated disorders. Time point denoted: longitudinal time-point 3. TCRdb re-analysed the 5' RACE reads in MiXCR, keeping a single row per CDR3 protein. The table has about 80,000 distinct CDR3 sequences, around 4.7% seen once. Sequences were obtained from PBMCs. Receptors were obtained from a woman aged 55-70 years with multiple sclerosis.

The sample holds many counts of this clonotype. The V and J genes are TRBV3-1 and TRBJ1-1; D gene uncertain. The CDR3 sequence is 12 residues long. The germline CDR1 and CDR2 sequences are LGHDT and YNNKEL (reference sequence). The germline V and J ends were trimmed by 2 bases and 2 bases, with 3 bases remaining between them. CDR3 coding DNA: TGTGCCAGCAGCCAAATAAACACTGAAGCTTTCTTT. As protein: CASSQINTEAFF.

Ten or more counts support this clonotype. This chain joins TRBV7-9 and TRBJ1-1; D gene ambiguous. V shed 5 bases and J shed 4 bases, with 11 bases lying between them. Germline V lookup: CDR1 SEHNR, CDR2 FQNEAQ (reference sequence). This CDR3 is 13 amino acids long. Written as DNA, the CDR3 is TGTGCCAGCAGCCACCGGTGGGGCACTGAAGCTTTCTTT. Residues: CASSHRWGTEAFF.

This clonotype has a count of ten or more. This chain joins TRBV5-1 and TRBJ2-2, with TRBD2 identical over 16 bases. V lost 3 bases to trimming and J lost 3 bases; unmatched junction nucleotides: 14. There are 21 residues in the CDR3. Per germline, CDR1 SGHRS and CDR2 YFSETQ. The CDR3 nucleotides read TGCGCCAGCAGCTCAAACATGGGGACTAGCGGGGGGGCCGGCTACACCGGGGAGCTGTTTTTT. As protein: CASSSNMGTSGGAGYTGELFF. The variable domain in full, with the rest retrieved from reference TRBV5-1 and TRBJ2-2, is KAGVTQTPRYLIKTRGQQVTLSCSPISGHRSVSWYQQTPGQGLQFLFEYFSETQRNKGNFPGRFSGRQFSNSRSEMNVSTLELGDSALYLCASSSNMGTSGGAGYTGELFFGEGSRLTVL.

This clonotype came up many times. This chain uses TRBV24-1 with TRBJ2-2, with D perhaps being TRBD1 or TRBD2 (5 bases each). Germline V CDR1 and CDR2: KGHDR, SFDVKD. The CDR3 runs 14 residues. V was trimmed by 4 bases and J by 8 bases, leaving 13 bases between them. CDR3 loop: CATSEDGTSGELFF. CDR3 DNA sequence: TGTGCCACCAGTGAAGACGGGACGTCGGGGGAGCTGTTTTTT.

This clonotype was observed many times. The gene calls are TRBV12-3 or TRBV12-4 and TRBJ2-1; 7 positions match TRBD1. With 7 bases clipped from V and 0 bases from J, the junction kept 9 bases outside the gene matches. The length of the CDR3 is 16 residues. Written as DNA, the CDR3 is TGTGCCAGCACCACGACAGGGACCTACTCCTACAATGAGCAGTTCTTC. Translation: CASTTTGTYSYNEQFF.

This clonotype showed up many times. This chain links TRBV5-4 with TRBJ1-1; 10 bases fit TRBD1. The CDR3 has 17 amino acids. Trimming cost V 0 bases and J 5 bases; bases outside gene matches: 10. The germline gives CDR1 SGHNT, CDR2 YYREEE (reference sequence). The CDR3 DNA reads TGTGCCAGCAGCTTGGGACAGGGGGCTTTTAGTCTTACTGAAGCTTTCTTT. Its translation is CASSLGQGAFSLTEAFF.

The table lists this clonotype with many counts. V gene TRBV27 combines with J gene TRBJ2-2; 7 nucleotides align to TRBD1. V was clipped by 5 bases and J by 1 base; unmatched bases: 7. The germline V gene encodes CDR1 MNHEY and CDR2 SMNVEV (reference sequence). The CDR3 length is 16 residues. In DNA form, the CDR3 reads TGTGCCAGCAGTGCCCCGGACAGGCGGAACACCGGGGAGCTGTTTTTT. As protein: CASSAPDRRNTGELFF.

This clonotype has a count of ten or more. The J gene is TRBJ1-4, the V gene TRBV12-3 or TRBV12-4, with D unclear. V was clipped by 3 bases and J by 12 bases, with 8 bases between them. The CDR3 is 11 residues long. The CDR3 here is CASSLKLELFF. CDR3 DNA: TGTGCCAGCAGTTTGAAGTTAGAACTGTTTTTT.

This clonotype was counted many times. This sequence joins TRBV3-1 and TRBJ1-3; TRBD1 is a possible D gene (6 bases). Germline V lookup: CDR1 LGHDT, CDR2 YNNKEL (reference sequence). V lost 0 bases and J lost 0, with 9 bases in between. The CDR3 sequence is 16 residues long. The CDR3 region has the DNA TGTGCCAGCAGCCAAGAAACAGGGAGCTCTGGAAACACCATATATTTT. This codes for CASSQETGSSGNTIYF.

This clonotype was seen many times. The chain joins TRBV28 to TRBJ2-7; TRBD1 matches 11 bases. Germline V gene sequence: CDR1 MDHEN, CDR2 SYDVKM. This CDR3 region has 16 residues. V shed 7 bases and J 0 bases; nucleotides not matched to a gene: 8. The CDR3: CASIKGGTGGSYEQYF. The CDR3 coding sequence is TGTGCCAGCATTAAAGGCGGGACAGGGGGCTCCTACGAGCAGTACTTC.

This clonotype was counted many times. The chain combines TRBV5-1 with TRBJ1-3; 7 positions agree with TRBD1. The J segment lost 0 bases and the V segment lost 4 bases, leaving 7 bases of the junction unmatched. CDR3 length: 16 amino acids. The germline V gene has CDR1 SGHRS and CDR2 YFSETQ. This CDR3 reads CASSKRQGLSGNTIYF. Here the CDR3 DNA reads TGCGCCAGCAGCAAGAGACAGGGCCTCTCTGGAAACACCATATATTTT.

This clonotype was detected many times. The rearrangement links TRBV20-1 to TRBJ2-5; no reliable D call. The V end was cut by 5 bases, the J end by 2 bases, with 15 bases between. The CDR3 has 14 amino acids. Germline CDR1 is DFQATT and CDR2 is SNEGSKA (reference sequence). The DNA of the CDR3 is TGCAGTGCTGCCCCGCTGGCTAAACAAGAGACCCAGTACTTC. Protein: CSAAPLAKQETQYF.

This clonotype was counted many times. V gene TRBV4-2 combines with J gene TRBJ1-4; 7 nucleotides line up with TRBD1. V dropped 0 bases and J dropped 11; count of bases not matched to a gene: 15. The germline V gene has CDR1 LGHNA and CDR2 YNFKEQ. This CDR3 is 17 amino acids long. In DNA form, the CDR3 reads TGTGCCAGCAGCCAAGATGATACCGGGACAGCCTTCGAGAAACTGTTTTTT. Translation gives CASSQDDTGTAFEKLFF.

This clonotype has at least ten counts. This chain uses TRBV12-3 or TRBV12-4 with TRBJ1-6, with D perhaps matching TRBD1 (5 bases). This CDR3 region has 17 residues. V was pared by 1 base and J by 6 bases, with 16 bases between. DNA for the CDR3: TGTGCCAGCAGTTTAGGGCGGGGCCGGGCCCTTAATTCACCCCTCCACTTT. It encodes CASSLGRGRALNSPLHF.

This clonotype has just one count. The chain couples TRBV20-1 to TRBJ1-2, with D unclear. This CDR3 is 12 amino acids long. V shed 5 bases and J shed 5 bases, with 12 bases lying between them. Germline lookup yields CDR1 DFQATT and CDR2 SNEGSKA (reference sequence). In DNA, the CDR3 is TGCAGTGCTGATAACTCGGGATATGGCTACACCTTC. This translates into CSADNSGYGYTF.

This clonotype was picked up many times. V gene TRBV11-3 combines with J gene TRBJ2-6, with D possibly being TRBD1 or TRBD2 (7 bases each). The CDR3 extends over 16 amino acids. V gave up 5 bases and J gave up 0 bases, with 11 bases separating them. Germline V gene sequence: CDR1 SGHNT, CDR2 YENEEA. The CDR3 nucleotides are TGTGCCAGCAGCCCCAGGGGGGGCTCTGGGGCCAACGTCCTGACTTTC. Translated, it gives CASSPRGGSGANVLTF.

This clonotype was counted ten times or more. The J gene is TRBJ2-1, the V gene TRBV28, with 15 positions matching TRBD2. The CDR3 is 16 residues long. Germline V gene data show CDR1 as MDHEN and CDR2 as SYDVKM. The trim removed 5 bases at V and 2 bases at J, leaving 1 base unmatched. CDR3 DNA sequence: TGTGCCAGCAGTGGGACTAGCGGGAGGACCTACAATGAGCAGTTCTTC. Protein: CASSGTSGRTYNEQFF.

This clonotype was counted ten times or more. The chain joins TRBV18 to TRBJ2-3; D remains ambiguous. The germline V gene has CDR1 KGHSH and CDR2 LQKENI. Trimming removed 3 bases from V and 3 bases from J, with 13 bases in between. CDR3 length: 15 residues. The CDR3: CASSPWQVGTDTQYF. As DNA, the CDR3 is TGTGCCAGCTCACCTTGGCAGGTGGGGACAGATACGCAGTATTTT. The variable domain in full, completed from reference TRBV18 and TRBJ2-3, reads NAGVMQNPRHLVRRRGQEARLRCSPMKGHSHVYWYRQLPEEGLKFMVYLQKENIIDESGMPKERFSAEFPKEGPSILRIQQVVRGDSAAYFCASSPWQVGTDTQYFGPGTRLTVL.

This clonotype was counted many times. The V call is TRBV20-1, the J call TRBJ2-2, with D possibly being TRBD2 (6 bases). With 4 bases removed from V and 7 bases from J, the gap between germline ends came to 16 bases. This CDR3 has 14 amino acids. Germline CDR1 is DFQATT and CDR2 is SNEGSKA (reference sequence). Here the CDR3 reads CSATVGGFSGELFF. The CDR3 region has the DNA TGCAGTGCTACCGTGGGGGGTTTCAGCGGGGAGCTGTTTTTT.

This clonotype was seen many times. The chain couples TRBV20-1 to TRBJ1-5, with 9 nucleotides matching TRBD1. The ends lost 0 bases at V and 0 bases at J; junction bases unmatched: 9. This CDR3 is built from 18 residues. Germline lookup yields CDR1 DFQATT and CDR2 SNEGSKA (reference sequence). This CDR3 reads CSARDRGGTGFSNQPQHF. In DNA form, the CDR3 reads TGCAGTGCTAGAGATCGGGGGGGGACAGGGTTTAGCAATCAGCCCCAGCATTTT.

This clonotype has a count of ten or more. This sequence joins TRBV27 and TRBJ1-2; possibly TRBD1 for D (6 bases). The CDR3 consists of 13 residues. The germline CDR1 and CDR2 sequences are MNHEY and SMNVEV (reference sequence). The V end lost 6 bases, the J end lost 0 bases, and 8 bases lay between the germline ends. The CDR3 DNA follows: TGTGCCAGCAGCCGGACAGCTAACTATGGCTACACCTTC. Translation: CASSRTANYGYTF.

This clonotype was found many times. This rearrangement joins TRBV7-2 to TRBJ1-5; D perhaps matches TRBD1 (6 bases). Germline V gene sequence: CDR1 SGHTA, CDR2 FQGNSA. The CDR3 runs 14 residues. V was trimmed by 4 bases and J by 3 bases, leaving 10 bases between them. The CDR3 protein is CASSSDSNNQPQHF. CDR3 sequence (DNA): TGTGCCAGCAGCTCGGACAGCAACAATCAGCCCCAGCATTTT.

This clonotype has ten or more counts. V gene TRBV14 combines with J gene TRBJ1-1; TRBD1 agrees at 9 bases. The germline V gene has CDR1 SGHDN and CDR2 FVKESK. V gave up 2 bases and J gave up 2 bases; unmatched junction bases: 3. The CDR3 has 15 amino acids. As DNA, the CDR3 is TGTGCCAGCAGCCAACGGACAGGGGCAAACACTGAAGCTTTCTTT. Translated: CASSQRTGANTEAFF. The variable domain in full, with the rest retrieved from reference TRBV14 and TRBJ1-1, is EAGVTQFPSHSVIEKGQTVTLRCDPISGHDNLYWYRRVMGKEIKFLLHFVKESKQDESGMPNNRFLAERTGGTYSTLKVQPAELEDSGVYFCASSQRTGANTEAFFGQGTRLTVV.

The chain couples TRBV30 to TRBJ2-3; D might be TRBD1 or TRBD2, each matching 6 bases. Trimming took 0 bases from V and 2 from J, leaving 12 bases between them. The germline CDR1 and CDR2 sequences are GTSNPN and SVGIG (reference sequence). The CDR3 totals 15 residues. This chain's CDR3 is CAWSVLSGATDTQYF. DNA of the CDR3: TGTGCCTGGAGTGTACTTTCGGGGGCCACAGATACGCAGTATTTT.

This clonotype was seen at least ten times. This chain joins TRBV20-1 and TRBJ2-5, with 12 bases identical to TRBD2. V was pared by 2 bases and J by 0 bases, with 13 bases of the junction left unmatched. The CDR3 has 19 residues. The germline V gene encodes CDR1 DFQATT and CDR2 SNEGSKA (reference sequence). In DNA form, the CDR3 reads TGCAGTGCTAGATCCCCCGGGATTCTAGCGGGGGGGTACCAAGAGACCCAGTACTTC. Translation gives CSARSPGILAGGYQETQYF.

This clonotype was counted only a few times. The chain joins TRBV28 to TRBJ1-1; 7 bases align to TRBD1. Germline trimming cut 6 bases from V and 8 bases from J; bases unmatched to any gene: 9. The CDR3 covers 13 residues. The germline gives CDR1 MDHEN, CDR2 SYDVKM. The chain's CDR3 is CASSNRGAAEAFF. CDR3 nucleotides: TGTGCCAGCAGCAACAGGGGTGCGGCAGAAGCTTTCTTT.

This clonotype was counted ten times or more. CDR3 region: CASSLDEGEQFF. The CDR3 nucleotides read TGTGCCAGCAGCTTAGACGAGGGTGAGCAGTTCTTC. This chain links TRBV7-6 with TRBJ2-1; D might be TRBD2 (5 bases). The CDR3 is 12 residues long. Germline values: CDR1 SGHVS, CDR2 FNYEAQ. V lost 1 base and J lost 9, with 7 bases in between.

This clonotype has at least ten counts. The chain joins TRBV3-1 to TRBJ2-2, with a tentative D call TRBD2 (5 bases). With 0 bases removed from V and 2 bases from J, the gap between germline ends came to 16 bases. This CDR3 has 18 amino acids. Germline V gene data show CDR1 as LGHDT and CDR2 as YNNKEL (reference sequence). CDR3 region: CASSQDSPGLGNTGELFF. The DNA for the CDR3 is TGTGCCAGCAGCCAAGATAGTCCGGGGTTGGGTAACACCGGGGAGCTGTTTTTT.

This clonotype was recorded at least ten times. This rearrangement joins TRBV7-9 to TRBJ1-2; 9 bases map to TRBD1. The V and J ends lost 10 bases and 2 bases, in that order; junction bases with no gene match: 8. This CDR3 has 14 amino acids. The germline gives CDR1 SEHNR, CDR2 FQNEAQ (reference sequence). CDR3 amino acids: CATRGDRENYGYTF. Written as DNA, the CDR3 is TGTGCCACCCGAGGGGACAGGGAGAACTATGGCTACACCTTC. Full variable domain (rest looked up from reference TRBV7-9 and TRBJ1-2): DTGVSQNPRHKITKRGQNVTFRCDPISEHNRLYWYRQTLGQGPEFLTYFQNEAQLEKSRLLSDRFSAERPKGSFSTLEIQRTEQGDSAMYLCATRGDRENYGYTFGSGTRLTVV.